The 13 T cell receptor beta chains listed next were all sequenced from one sample in a study of cytomegalovirus exposure and HLA in healthy donors. PCR amplification relied on 60 Vbeta primers (plus 13 Jbeta primers). Clones were read by immunoSEQ multiplex PCR, and TCRdb kept only the in-frame ones, dropping some. The sample has around 130,000 clones, roughly 77% seen once. The material sequenced was PBMCs. The receptor set was obtained from a woman aged 40 to 50 in good health and CMV-seropositive.

The chain recombines TRBV9 with TRBJ2-7, with 9 bases aligning to TRBD2. The CDR3 is 14 amino acids. The V and J ends lost 8 bases and 3 bases, in that order; junction bases with no gene match: 9. CDR1 and CDR2 (germline): SGDLS, YYNGEE. This CDR3 reads CASSSSGGNYEQYF. In nucleotides, the CDR3 is TGTGCCAGTTCCAGCAGCGGGGGGAACTACGAGCAGTACTTC.

This clone was counted a single time. The chain uses TRBV28 and TRBJ2-7; tentatively, D is TRBD2 (6 bases). From germline, CDR1 is MDHEN and CDR2 SYDVKM. The CDR3 covers 15 residues. Trimming took off 3 bases at V and 4 bases at J, with 16 bases between the two ends. For the CDR3, the DNA is TGTGCCAGCAGTTTGCTGTCTAGCGTGAGATACGAGCAGTACTTC. Amino acid sequence: CASSLLSSVRYEQYF.

The chain couples TRBV19 to TRBJ1-5, with D possibly being TRBD1 (6 bases). The CDR3 totals 16 residues. V was pared by 7 bases and J by 11 bases, with 27 bases between. Germline assignment: CDR1 LNHDA and CDR2 SQIVND (reference sequence). CDR3 coding DNA: TGTGCCAGTAAGCTCTCGGGGCAGGGGTCTCGTGGGGCCCAGCATTTT. As protein: CASKLSGQGSRGAQHF.

The table lists this clone with a count of one. The rearrangement joins TRBV9 to TRBJ2-6, with D hard to call. The germline V and J ends were trimmed by 6 bases and 0 bases, with 7 bases remaining between them. Germline CDR1 is SGDLS and CDR2 is YYNGEE. The CDR3 is made up of 14 amino acids. For the CDR3, the DNA is TGTGCCAGCATGTACAGCTCTGGGGCCAACGTCCTGACTTTC. Residues: CASMYSSGANVLTF.

The rearrangement joins TRBV13 to TRBJ2-2, with D unclear. This CDR3 comprises 13 residues. V shed 5 bases and J shed 1 base, with 5 bases lying between them. Germline V lookup: CDR1 PRHDT, CDR2 FYEKMQ (reference sequence). The CDR3 loop is CASSRQNTGELFF. CDR3 nucleotides: TGTGCCAGCAGCCGACAGAACACCGGGGAGCTGTTTTTT.

The chain has TRBV19 and TRBJ2-1; 8 bases agree with TRBD2. V shed 5 bases and J 7 bases; nucleotides not matched to a gene: 16. CDR3 length equals 17 residues. Germline V CDR1 and CDR2: LNHDA, SQIVND (reference sequence). Here the CDR3 reads CASSPGTRYGMGNEQFF. The DNA of the CDR3 is TGTGCCAGTAGTCCCGGGACTAGATACGGAATGGGGAATGAGCAGTTCTTC.

This chain connects TRBV6-5 to TRBJ2-7; TRBD1 agrees at 7 bases. This CDR3 is 12 amino acids long. The germline gives CDR1 MNHEY, CDR2 SVGAGI. V was pared by 2 bases and J by 6 bases, with 1 base of the junction left unmatched. In DNA form, the CDR3 reads TGTGCCAGCAGTTACCCAGGGGGCGAGCAGTACTTC. This codes for CASSYPGGEQYF.

The chain recombines TRBV4-1 with TRBJ2-5, with TRBD1 as a possible D gene (6 bases). This CDR3 has 14 amino acids. V lost 4 bases and J 3 bases, leaving 12 bases between the germline ends. Germline V gene lookup returns CDR1 MGHRA and CDR2 YSYEKL. CDR3 sequence (DNA): TGCGCCAGCAGCCCAGTAACAGGGAAAGAGACCCAGTACTTC. Its translation: CASSPVTGKETQYF.

The chain uses TRBV18 and TRBJ2-1; 14 bases fit TRBD2. CDR3 length equals 15 residues. Germline V gives CDR1 KGHSH, CDR2 LQKENI. The V gene end was trimmed by 6 bases and the J gene end by 9 bases; junction bases not matched to a gene: 7. CDR3 bases: TGTGCCAGCTCGGGACTAGCGGGAGTATCGAGTGAGCAGTTCTTC. Translated, it gives CASSGLAGVSSEQFF.

This clone has more than one count but fewer than ten. This chain uses TRBV5-8 with TRBJ2-5; unclear D gene. Germline loops: CDR1 SGHTS, CDR2 YDEGEE. This CDR3 region has 14 residues. V lost 1 base and J 2 bases, leaving 9 bases between the germline ends. CDR3: CASSLYQVQETQYF. In nucleotides, the CDR3 is TGTGCCAGCAGCTTGTACCAGGTACAAGAGACCCAGTACTTC.

Only a few counts were recorded for this clone. This rearrangement joins TRBV2 to TRBJ1-1; the D is unclear. CDR3 size: 12 residues. Trimming took 6 bases from V and 1 from J, leaving 6 bases between them. Germline assignment: CDR1 SNHLY and CDR2 FYNNEI. The CDR3 sequence: CASSPGNTEAFF. CDR3 in DNA: TGTGCCAGCAGCCCCGGGAACACTGAAGCTTTCTTT.

The chain uses TRBV18 and TRBJ2-5; tentative D call: TRBD1 (6 bases). The CDR3 spans 15 residues. Germline-derived CDR1 and CDR2 are KGHSH and LQKENI. V lost 0 bases and J 2 bases, leaving 10 bases between the germline ends. CDR3 sequence (DNA): TGTGCCAGCTCACCACCTTCCGGACAGCAAGAGACCCAGTACTTC. This codes for CASSPPSGQQETQYF. The whole variable domain, remainder taken from reference TRBV18 and TRBJ2-5, is NAGVMQNPRHLVRRRGQEARLRCSPMKGHSHVYWYRQLPEEGLKFMVYLQKENIIDESGMPKERFSAEFPKEGPSILRIQQVVRGDSAAYFCASSPPSGQQETQYFGPGTRLLVL.

V gene TRBV7-8 combines with J gene TRBJ2-2; D gene uncertain. The V gene's germline CDR1 is SGHVS and CDR2 FQNEAQ. The V gene lost 6 bases and the J gene lost 1 base, with 12 bases spanning the gap. The CDR3 covers 15 residues. Here the CDR3 reads CASREPVQNTGELFF. The CDR3 DNA sequence: TGTGCCAGCAGAGAGCCCGTTCAGAACACCGGGGAGCTGTTTTTT.